Listed below are T cell receptor beta chains from one sample, sequenced in a study of blood T cell dynamics during melanoma immunotherapy. Libraries were prepared by immunoSEQ multiplex PCR; TCRdb keeps only in-frame clonotypes and omits some of them. The sample lists fewer than 25,000 clones, about nine tenths occurring once. The source was blood, collected from a patient treated with checkpoint blockade. All receptors derive from a human donor with melanoma. CDR3s include the opening cysteine and the closing phenylalanine or tryptophan. The D gene is left open where the match is weak. A row's size may be missing; if present it is once, few, many or a size class.

>.|14|TRBV9|once|TRBJ2-3
TGTGCCAGCAGCGTAGCCGTATCCACAGATACGCAGTATTTT
CASSVAVSTDTQYF
>.|15|TRBV6-5|few|TRBJ1-3
TGTGCCAGCAGCCCCATGGGGGGCTCTGGAAACACCATATATTTT
CASSPMGGSGNTIYF
>.|16|TRBV27|.|TRBJ1-1
TGTGCCAGCAGTTTATTAGGACGAACCCGGGACACTGAAGCTTTCTTT
CASSLLGRTRDTEAFF
>TRBD1|14|TRBV28|.|TRBJ1-2
TGTGCCAGCAGTCCTATCAACAGGGGTGGTGGCTACACCTTC
CASSPINRGGGYTF
>.|19|TRBV12-5|.|TRBJ2-3
TGTGCTAGTGGTTTGTCCCCTAGGGGGGGAGGCCACGCTCGGCCTACGCAGTATTTT
CASGLSPRGGGHARPTQYF
>TRBD2|14|TRBV19|few|TRBJ2-3
TGTGCCAGCAAGCGGGAGACGGGCACAGATACGCAGTATTTT
CASKRETGTDTQYF
>.|12|TRBV7-2|.|TRBJ1-5
TGTGCCAGCAGCACCCCCCCGGGGCCCCAGCATTTT
CASSTPPGPQHF
>TRBD1|16|TRBV18|few|TRBJ1-5
TGTGCCAGCTCACCAACCGGGACAGGGATCAATCAGCCCCAGCATTTT
CASSPTGTGINQPQHF
>TRBD2|14|TRBV5-8|.|TRBJ2-7
TGTGCCAGCAGCTTACAGCGGGGCCCCTACGAGCAGTACTTC
CASSLQRGPYEQYF
>.|14|TRBV6-1|.|TRBJ2-1
TGTGCCAGCAGACCAATGGGGTCCTACAATGAGCAGTTCTTC
CASRPMGSYNEQFF
>.|16|TRBV11-2|.|TRBJ2-6
TGTGCCAGCAGCTCCTCGGCATTTCTTGGGGCCAACGTCCTGACTTTC
CASSSSAFLGANVLTF
>.|15|TRBV2|.|TRBJ1-6
TGTGCCAGCACCATATGGGCAGGGTCCAATTCACCCCTCCACTTT
CASTIWAGSNSPLHF
>TRBD2|19|TRBV4-2|.|TRBJ2-2
TGTGCCAGCAGCCGAATCTGGAAGGGCGGGGGGATGAACACCGGGGAGCTGTTTTTT
CASSRIWKGGGMNTGELFF
>.|13|TRBV19|few|TRBJ1-5
TGTGCCAGTAGTCCATATAGCAATCAGCCCCAGCATTTT
CASSPYSNQPQHF
>TRBD1|14|TRBV4-1|.|TRBJ2-1
TGCGCCAGCAGCCAAGGGGACAGACACAATGAGCAGTTCTTC
CASSQGDRHNEQFF
>.|14|TRBV30|.|TRBJ1-6
TGTGCCTGGAGTGTTATGGCGGCCAATTCACCCCTCCACTTT
CAWSVMAANSPLHF